A few counts support the clone carrying this TCR beta chain. What it binds is unknown. The data are from a study of T cells in Graves' hyperthyroidism and ophthalmopathy. Study-wide results and caveats: In blood, most of the thyroid clonotypes expanded above 0.001 were also present.

The CDR3 extends over 14 amino acids. The V end was cut by 4 bases, the J end by 2 bases, with 12 bases between. The V gene's germline CDR1 is SGHDN and CDR2 FVKESK. There were TCR beta CDR3 regions amplified from RNA transcripts. The HTBI set primed first-round TCR CDR3 RT-PCR. TCRdb re-called the multiplex PCR reads through MiXCR, storing one row per CDR3 protein. The data contain about 620,000 distinct CDR3 sequences, under 20% of them singletons. Uncontrolled infection, other autoimmune disease, pregnancy or lactation excluded patients. PBMCs stemmed from 8.5 to 10 ml fresh peripheral blood. The chain joins TRBV14 to TRBJ2-7, with D uncertain. Sequenced material: blood. This clonotype was sampled from a woman in her thirties with Graves' hyperthyroidism. CDR3 sequence reads: CASSLTHPPYEQYF. Written as DNA, the CDR3 is TGTGCCAGCAGCCTGACCCACCCCCCCTACGAGCAGTACTTC.